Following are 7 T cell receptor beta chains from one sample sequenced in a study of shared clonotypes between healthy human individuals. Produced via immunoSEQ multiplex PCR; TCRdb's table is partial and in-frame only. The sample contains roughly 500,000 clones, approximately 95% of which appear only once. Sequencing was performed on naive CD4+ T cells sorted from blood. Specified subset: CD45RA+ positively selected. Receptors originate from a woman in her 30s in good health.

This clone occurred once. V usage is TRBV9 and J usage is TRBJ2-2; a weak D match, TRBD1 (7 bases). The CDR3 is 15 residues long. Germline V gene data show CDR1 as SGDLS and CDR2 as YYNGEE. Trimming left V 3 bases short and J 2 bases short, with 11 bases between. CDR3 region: CASSGRGVNTGELFF. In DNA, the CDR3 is TGTGCCAGCAGCGGCAGGGGGGTTAACACCGGGGAGCTGTTTTTT.

The CDR3 loop is CASRKTSGSHNEQFF. The CDR3 DNA is TGTGCCAGTAGGAAGACTAGCGGGAGTCACAATGAGCAGTTCTTC. This sequence joins TRBV19 and TRBJ2-1; TRBD2 matches at 12 bases. The V gene's germline CDR1 is LNHDA and CDR2 SQIVND (reference sequence). With 6 bases clipped from V and 5 bases from J, the junction kept 5 bases outside the gene matches. The CDR3 has 15 residues.

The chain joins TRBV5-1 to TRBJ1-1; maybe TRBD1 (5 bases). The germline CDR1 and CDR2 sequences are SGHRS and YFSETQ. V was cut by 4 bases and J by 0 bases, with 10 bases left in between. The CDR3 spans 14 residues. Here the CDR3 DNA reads TGCGCCAGCAGCCGCCGACAGATGAACACTGAAGCTTTCTTT. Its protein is CASSRRQMNTEAFF.

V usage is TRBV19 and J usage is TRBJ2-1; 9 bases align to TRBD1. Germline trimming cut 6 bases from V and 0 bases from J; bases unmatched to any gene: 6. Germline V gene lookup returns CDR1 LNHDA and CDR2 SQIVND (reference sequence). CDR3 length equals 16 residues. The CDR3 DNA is TGTGCCAGTAGGGACAGGGGAGAGAACTCCTACAATGAGCAGTTCTTC. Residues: CASRDRGENSYNEQFF.

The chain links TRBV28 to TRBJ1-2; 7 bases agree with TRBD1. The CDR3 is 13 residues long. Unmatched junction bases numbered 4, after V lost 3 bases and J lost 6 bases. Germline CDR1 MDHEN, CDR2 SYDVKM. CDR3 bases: TGTGCCAGCAGTTTCCCAGGGACAGATGGCTACACCTTC. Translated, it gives CASSFPGTDGYTF.

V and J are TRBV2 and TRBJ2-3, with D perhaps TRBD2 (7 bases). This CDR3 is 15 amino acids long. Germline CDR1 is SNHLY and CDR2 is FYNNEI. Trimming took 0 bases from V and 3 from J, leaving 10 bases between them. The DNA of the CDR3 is TGTGCCAGCAGTGAAGCAGGGGGGGGGACAGATACGCAGTATTTT. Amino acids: CASSEAGGGTDTQYF.

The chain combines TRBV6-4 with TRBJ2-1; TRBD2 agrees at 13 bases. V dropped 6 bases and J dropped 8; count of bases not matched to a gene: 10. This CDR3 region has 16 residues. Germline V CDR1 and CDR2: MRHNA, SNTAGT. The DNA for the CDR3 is TGTGCCAGCAGCCCACAAACTAGCGGGAGGGCCTATGAGCAGTTCTTC. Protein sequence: CASSPQTSGRAYEQFF.